The entry below describes one T cell receptor (beta chain). The sample belongs to a study of blood T cell repertoires in COVID-19. Two negative PCRs, clearance, or symptom resolution characterized the recovered Cohort 3 donors. The method was immunoSEQ multiplex PCR; TCRdb's version includes in-frame clones alone and lacks a portion of them. The repertoire has 250,000 to 300,000 clones, approximately 84% of them found once; the top ten carry around a sixth. Unmatched junction bases numbered 17, after V lost 7 bases and J lost 4 bases. The germline V gene encodes CDR1 SGHVS and CDR2 FQNEAQ. There are 18 residues in the CDR3.

The clonotype originates from a man between 18 and 35 years old who had recovered from COVID-19. Source material: PBMCs or T cells enriched from blood (not recorded which). The chain carries TRBV7-8 and TRBJ2-2; 8 nucleotides align to TRBD1. In nucleotides, the CDR3 is TGTGCCAGCATCCTAGGATCCCCTCAGGGGGCGACCACCGGGGAGCTGTTTTTT. The encoded protein is CASILGSPQGATTGELFF.